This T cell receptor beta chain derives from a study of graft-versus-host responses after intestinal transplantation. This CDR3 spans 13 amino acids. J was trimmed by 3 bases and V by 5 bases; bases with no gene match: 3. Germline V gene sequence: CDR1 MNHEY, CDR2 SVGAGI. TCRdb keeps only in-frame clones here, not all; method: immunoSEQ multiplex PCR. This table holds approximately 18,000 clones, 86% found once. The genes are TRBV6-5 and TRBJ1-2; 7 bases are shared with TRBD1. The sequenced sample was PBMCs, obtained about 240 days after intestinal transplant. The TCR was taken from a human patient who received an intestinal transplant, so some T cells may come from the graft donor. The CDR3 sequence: CASSRDRYYGYTF. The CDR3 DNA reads TGTGCCAGCAGTCGGGACAGATACTATGGCTACACCTTC.